These 24 T cell receptor beta chains were all obtained from the same sample, sequenced in a study of identical twins. Each CDR3 protein gets one entry after TCRdb re-called the 5' RACE reads with MiXCR. This repertoire shows fewer than 250,000 distinct CDR3 sequences, around 10% found once; its top ten account for around 5%. Source material: memory (CD45RO+) T cells sorted from blood. Receptors originate from a woman under 30 in good health.

This clonotype has only a few counts. The genes are TRBV29-1 and TRBJ2-1, with 7 bases that match TRBD2. The V segment lost 5 bases and the J segment 7 bases; nucleotides outside the gene matches: 5. The CDR3 is 12 residues long. The germline V gene has CDR1 SQVTM and CDR2 ANQGSEA. The CDR3 region is CSVSLAGNEQFF. In DNA form, the CDR3 reads TGCAGCGTTAGTTTAGCGGGTAATGAGCAGTTCTTC.

This clonotype was seen repeatedly, ten times or more. In nucleotides, the CDR3 is TGTGCCAGCAGCCGACCAGTTGACCCATGGGGTACCGGGGAGCTGTTTTTT. This sequence encodes CASSRPVDPWGTGELFF. The chain employs TRBV12-3 or TRBV12-4 and TRBJ2-2; D gene uncertain. Trimming shortened V by 6 bases and J by 5 bases, and 22 bases separated the two germline ends. The CDR3 has 17 amino acids.

This clonotype was detected many times. The chain uses TRBV9 and TRBJ2-1; 9 nucleotides align to TRBD1. J gave up 6 bases and V 2 bases, and 12 bases lay outside the gene matches. The germline CDR1 and CDR2 sequences are SGDLS and YYNGEE. This CDR3 region has 17 residues. Here the CDR3 DNA reads TGTGCCAGCAGCGTCGGGGACAGGGCGATAGCGGGCAATGAGCAGTTCTTC. Protein: CASSVGDRAIAGNEQFF.

The CDR3 spells CASSMRGTEAFF. For the CDR3, the DNA is TGTGCCAGTAGTATGAGAGGCACTGAAGCTTTCTTT. The V and J genes are TRBV19 and TRBJ1-1, with D hard to call. Trimming removed 3 bases from V and 4 bases from J, with 6 bases in between. The CDR3 is 12 amino acids. Germline V lookup: CDR1 LNHDA, CDR2 SQIVND (reference sequence).

V is TRBV27 and J is TRBJ1-2; D not certain. V was clipped by 5 bases and J by 7 bases, with 14 bases between them. This CDR3 is built from 13 residues. CDR1 is MNHEY and CDR2 is SMNVEV in the germline V gene (reference sequence). The CDR3 DNA reads TGTGCCAGCAGTCCAAGTGGGCAGTTTGGCTACACCTTC. It codes for CASSPSGQFGYTF.

This clonotype turned up a few times. This chain uses TRBV20-1 with TRBJ1-2; D is unclear. Germline V gene lookup returns CDR1 DFQATT and CDR2 SNEGSKA (reference sequence). Trimming left V 6 bases short and J 6 bases short, with 5 bases between. The CDR3 is 9 amino acids. The CDR3 DNA sequence: TGCAGTGCCAAGAATGGCTACACCTTC. Residues: CSAKNGYTF.

This clonotype was picked up many times. CDR3 region: CASSLRPGDNEQFF. The CDR3 DNA reads as TGCGCCAGCAGCTTGCGTCCGGGGGACAATGAGCAGTTCTTC. The J gene is TRBJ2-1, the V gene TRBV5-1; D might be TRBD2 (6 bases). This CDR3 comprises 14 residues. Germline V gene sequence: CDR1 SGHRS, CDR2 YFSETQ. V lost 1 base to trimming and J lost 5 bases, with 10 bases between them.

This clonotype was detected only a few times. The CDR3 DNA sequence: TGTGCCAGCAGGGAGTACTCCTACAATGAGCAGTTCTTC. Residues: CASREYSYNEQFF. The genes are TRBV28 and TRBJ2-1; D not resolved. Germline V gene sequence: CDR1 MDHEN, CDR2 SYDVKM. Trimming took 6 bases from V and 0 from J, leaving 6 bases between them. CDR3 length equals 13 residues.

This clonotype was observed many times. The gene calls are TRBV10-3 and TRBJ2-7, with TRBD2 as a possible D gene (8 bases). Germline V gene sequence: CDR1 ENHRY, CDR2 SYGVKD. The CDR3 has 18 amino acids. Trimming stripped 5 bases from V and 0 bases from J, with 23 bases between. This chain's CDR3 is CAISPIGRGRGSSYEQYF. CDR3 nucleotides: TGTGCCATCAGTCCCATCGGGAGGGGGCGTGGATCCTCCTACGAGCAGTACTTC.

This clonotype was seen more than once but under ten times. The rearrangement links TRBV29-1 to TRBJ2-5; no clear D gene. Germline lookup yields CDR1 SQVTM and CDR2 ANQGSEA. The CDR3 runs 13 residues. The V end lost 3 bases, the J end lost 2 bases, and 10 bases lay between the germline ends. The CDR3 region is CSVDGPTQETQYF. CDR3 in DNA: TGCAGCGTTGATGGGCCGACGCAAGAGACCCAGTACTTC.

V and J are TRBV10-3 and TRBJ2-7; D is unresolved. The CDR3 runs to 12 residues. The V and J ends lost 0 bases and 4 bases respectively, with 4 bases between them. Germline CDR1 reads ENHRY; CDR2 reads SYGVKD. The CDR3 spells CAISESRYEQYF. The CDR3 bases are TGTGCCATCAGTGAGTCTCGGTACGAGCAGTACTTC.

The sample holds a few counts of this clonotype. The rearrangement uses TRBV5-1 and TRBJ1-3; D may be TRBD1 (6 bases). The CDR3 loop spans 16 amino acids. V lost 2 bases and J lost 0, with 12 bases in between. Germline loops: CDR1 SGHRS, CDR2 YFSETQ. The DNA of the CDR3 is TGCGCCAGCAGCTTAGGACAGAAGATCTCTGGAAACACCATATATTTT. Amino acids: CASSLGQKISGNTIYF.

This clonotype has at least ten counts. This chain's CDR3 is CASSLVPNYNEQFF. The CDR3 nucleotides are TGTGCCAGCAGCTTAGTGCCTAACTACAATGAGCAGTTCTTC. J is TRBJ2-1 and V is TRBV7-8; no reliable D call. V lost 1 base, J lost 3 bases, and 7 bases lay in between. This CDR3 is built from 14 residues. CDR1 is SGHVS, CDR2 FQNEAQ, per germline.

With regard to this clonotype: At one of its ends the junction is not consistent with the germline gene, which may arise from a read error. V gene TRBV11-2 combines with J gene TRBJ1-2, with a weak D call TRBD1 (5 bases). The length of the CDR3 is 13 residues. CDR1 is SGHAT and CDR2 is FQNNGV in the germline V gene. The CDR3 nucleotides read TGTGCCAGCAGCTCCGGGACGTACTATGGCTTCACCTTC. It encodes CASSSGTYYGFTF.

The V gene is TRBV20-1, the J gene TRBJ2-1, with unresolved D. From germline, CDR1 is DFQATT and CDR2 SNEGSKA (reference sequence). This CDR3 has 16 amino acids. V lost 5 bases to trimming and J lost 0 bases, with 17 bases between them. CDR3 in amino acids: CSAPRLVGGSYNEQFF. The CDR3 DNA is TGCAGTGCTCCGAGGTTAGTCGGTGGCTCCTACAATGAGCAGTTCTTC.

This clonotype has ten or more counts. The rearrangement joins TRBV5-1 to TRBJ2-3; D remains ambiguous. Germline V gene sequence: CDR1 SGHRS, CDR2 YFSETQ. V lost 0 bases and J 0 bases, leaving 5 bases between the germline ends. This CDR3 comprises 14 residues. The CDR3 coding sequence is TGCGCCAGCAGCTTGGGGACCAGCACAGATACGCAGTATTTT. It yields the protein CASSLGTSTDTQYF.

This clonotype turned up a few times. The chain couples TRBV30 to TRBJ2-2; D possibly uses TRBD1 or TRBD2 (5 bases each). The germline CDR1 and CDR2 sequences are GTSNPN and SVGIG (reference sequence). Trimming shortened V by 2 bases and J by 4 bases, and 11 bases separated the two germline ends. The length of the CDR3 is 14 residues. CDR3 sequence reads: CAWSTAGSTGELFF. The CDR3 bases are TGTGCCTGGAGTACGGCAGGGAGCACCGGGGAGCTGTTTTTT. Based on the CDR3 plus reference TRBV30 and TRBJ2-2, the full variable domain is SQTIHQWPATLVQPVGSPLSLECTVEGTSNPNLYWYRQAAGRGLQLLFYSVGIGQISSEVPQNLSASRPQDRQFILSSKKLLLSDSGFYLCAWSTAGSTGELFFGEGSRLTVL.

This clonotype was counted many times. The V gene is TRBV18, the J gene TRBJ2-5; 8 bases are a match to TRBD2. The CDR3 is 14 amino acids. CDR1 is KGHSH, CDR2 LQKENI, per germline. V lost 4 bases, J lost 2 bases, and 3 bases stayed unmatched. The CDR3 sequence: CASSRGLDQETQYF. As DNA, the CDR3 is TGTGCCAGCTCACGGGGACTAGATCAAGAGACCCAGTACTTC.

The gene calls are TRBV19 and TRBJ2-6; 7 bases agree with TRBD1. The CDR3 spans 17 residues. The V segment lost 6 bases and the J segment 0 bases; nucleotides outside the gene matches: 8. Germline V gives CDR1 LNHDA, CDR2 SQIVND (reference sequence). CDR3 nucleotides: TGTGCCAGTAGGGAGTTGACAGGGAACTCTGGGGCCAACGTCCTGACTTTC. Its protein product is CASRELTGNSGANVLTF.

This clonotype was detected only a few times. The V and J genes are TRBV10-1 and TRBJ2-1; the match to TRBD2 covers 8 bases. Germline-derived CDR1 and CDR2 are WNHNN and SYGVQD (reference sequence). CDR3 length: 15 residues. Trimming took 5 bases from V and 6 from J; bases not matched to a gene: 9. The CDR3 DNA is TGCGCCAGCAGTCCGTCCGGGAGGGCCCTCAATGAGCAGTTCTTC. It is translated as CASSPSGRALNEQFF.

The table lists this clonotype with a few counts. The chain is built from TRBV29-1 and TRBJ2-5, with a tentative D call TRBD1 (5 bases). V lost 1 base and J lost 5, with 14 bases in between. The CDR3 spans 14 residues. Germline CDR1 is SQVTM and CDR2 is ANQGSEA. The CDR3 sequence: CSVEGGRVVETQYF. DNA of the CDR3: TGCAGCGTTGAAGGCGGCAGGGTAGTGGAGACCCAGTACTTC. Together with reference TRBV29-1 and TRBJ2-5, the CDR3 gives the full variable domain: SAVISQKPSRDICQRGTSLTIQCQVDSQVTMMFWYRQQPGQSLTLIATANQGSEATYESGFVIDKFPISRPNLTFSTLTVSNMSPEDSSIYLCSVEGGRVVETQYFGPGTRLLVL.

This clonotype has a handful of counts. The rearrangement links TRBV3-1 to TRBJ1-3; a weak D match, TRBD1 (5 bases). CDR3 length: 14 residues. Trimming removed 2 bases at V and 2 bases at J, with 7 bases between. The germline gives CDR1 LGHDT, CDR2 YNNKEL (reference sequence). CDR3 bases: TGTGCCAGCAGCCAAAACAGGCCTGGAAACACCATATATTTT. Amino acids: CASSQNRPGNTIYF.

In its sample, this clonotype was seen many times. The chain joins TRBV20-1 to TRBJ2-4, with a weak D call TRBD1 (6 bases). This CDR3 has 13 residues. V was pared by 5 bases and J by 0 bases, with 8 bases between. From germline, CDR1 is DFQATT and CDR2 SNEGSKA (reference sequence). CDR3: CSAGQRAKNIQYF. The CDR3 DNA reads TGCAGTGCTGGACAGAGAGCCAAAAACATTCAGTACTTC.

This clonotype was seen repeatedly, ten times or more. The chain recombines TRBV12-3 or TRBV12-4 with TRBJ2-3; the D is unclear. Trimming took 2 bases from V and 3 from J, leaving 3 bases between them. This CDR3 is 12 amino acids long. The CDR3 DNA reads as TGTGCCAGCAGTTTAATGACAGATACGCAGTATTTT. It codes for CASSLMTDTQYF.